This T cell receptor beta chain was identified during a study of T-cell reconstitution after alpha-beta-depleted transplantation in children. The sample holds a few counts of this clonotype. The CDR3 runs to 15 residues. The V and J ends lost 2 bases and 2 bases respectively, with 13 bases between them. Germline V gene lookup returns CDR1 MGHDK and CDR2 SYGVNS. Unique molecular identifiers were incorporated when the TCRbeta library was constructed. TCRdb itself ran the PCR reads through MiXCR, one entry per CDR3 protein. In the table there are 450,000 to 600,000 distinct CDR3 sequences, around 16% of which are singletons.

The chain couples TRBV25-1 to TRBJ2-7, with a weak D call TRBD1 (6 bases). The starting material was PBMCs from the stem cell graft donor, obtained from the stem cell graft. The receptor's source is a human donor who donated a stem cell graft to a child with acute lymphoblastic leukemia. The CDR3 region is CASSELQGGTYEQYF. CDR3 nucleotides: TGTGCCAGCAGTGAACTACAGGGCGGCACCTACGAGCAGTACTTC.